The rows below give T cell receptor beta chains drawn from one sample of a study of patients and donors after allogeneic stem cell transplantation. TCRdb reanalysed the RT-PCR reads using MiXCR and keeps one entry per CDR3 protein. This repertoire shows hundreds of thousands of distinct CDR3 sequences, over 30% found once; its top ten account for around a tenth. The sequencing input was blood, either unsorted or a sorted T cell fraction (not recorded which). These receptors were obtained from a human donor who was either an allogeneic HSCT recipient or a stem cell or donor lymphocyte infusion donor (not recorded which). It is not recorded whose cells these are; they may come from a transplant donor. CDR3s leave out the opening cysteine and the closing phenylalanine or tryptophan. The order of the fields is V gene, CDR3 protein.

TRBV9 ASSVAQNNSPLH
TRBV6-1 ASSESLFGANVLT
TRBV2 ASSATVKNIQY
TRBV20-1 SAPGPTYEQY
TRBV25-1 ASSDYRDNDEAF
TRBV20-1 SARASPLH
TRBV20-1 SARDYNYGYT
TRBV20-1 SAGLAGGNYEQY
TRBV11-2 ASSPEVNRVAGNTIY
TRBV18 ASLRLAGINEQF
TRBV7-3 ASSFETGGYNEKLF
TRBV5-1 ASSLLQGASGYEQY
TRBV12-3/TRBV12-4 ASSLGRGFEF
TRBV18 ASSPVVNTEAF
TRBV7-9 ASSLGGIDGYT
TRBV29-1 SAETSGQGEQY
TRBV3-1 ASSQSGQKQY
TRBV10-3 AILRPLPNEQY
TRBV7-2 ASSLALGNYNYGYT
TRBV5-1 ASSPTPSSGNTIY
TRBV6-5 ASSPGLGGNQPQH
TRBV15 ATSRETSYEQY
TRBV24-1 ATSDLDSNQPQH
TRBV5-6 ASSLRGINSPLH
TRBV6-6 ASREDSPLH
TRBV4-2 ASSQVAGEASNEQF
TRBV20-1 SAPKMNTEAF
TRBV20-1 SAEGKGGAYT
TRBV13 ASSLVQDSYEQY
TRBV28 ASSFYLFWVDTGELF
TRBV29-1 SVADGLNQRPQH
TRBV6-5 ASSYTDRGLGETQY
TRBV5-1 ASSLDSTLAKNIQY
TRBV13 ASIDARLNTGELF
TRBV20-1 SARDPAGGLNEQF
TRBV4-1 ASSQTETGDYNEQF
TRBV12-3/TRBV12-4 ASSWGQTTLH
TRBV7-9 ADGFLGSGANVLT
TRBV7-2 ASSRGTLSNQPQH
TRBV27 ASSWSGGAGDTQY
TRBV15 ATSVDVETEAF
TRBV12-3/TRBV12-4 ASSLFDTGSFSSYEQY
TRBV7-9 ASSPGPGRLRTEAF
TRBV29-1 SVARDRGGYT
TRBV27 ASRGPLTYEQY
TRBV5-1 ASSPGQGPATNEKLF
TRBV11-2 ASSIRDSQRVTDTQY
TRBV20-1 SAPRTGRPRLEAF
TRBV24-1 APWGGEGYGYT
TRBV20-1 SARDARDYNSPLH
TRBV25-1 ASSLAGDYNEQF
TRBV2 ASSVQVGNTIY
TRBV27 ASSTGHYYEQY
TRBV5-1 ASRNGQGSYYGYT
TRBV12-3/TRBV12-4 ASSSGPRGDEQF
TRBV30 AWQGTGRINSPLH
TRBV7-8 ASTSLNYGYT
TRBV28 ASSLGLATTGELF
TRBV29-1 SVAGLLNTEAF
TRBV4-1 ASSPSLGRRYGYT